Detailed here is one T cell receptor (beta chain). Amplification from RNA transcripts yielded the TCR beta CDR3 regions. After a first-round RT-PCR with HTBI primers, a second-round multiplex PCR was run. TCRdb processed the multiplex PCR reads anew with MiXCR; each CDR3 protein has one entry. The data show some 400,000 distinct CDR3 sequences, with around 16% seen just once and roughly 1.6% held by the top ten. The sample originates from a study of Graves' ophthalmopathy and Graves' hyperthyroidism. The CDR3 contains 14 residues. Trimming stripped 5 bases from V and 1 base from J, with 12 bases between. The V gene's germline CDR1 is MNHEY and CDR2 SVGEGT. Patients were left out if they had other autoimmune diseases, uncontrolled infections, pregnancy or lactation.

The chain has TRBV6-2 or TRBV6-3 and TRBJ2-7, with D perhaps matching TRBD2 (6 bases). This receptor was taken from a woman aged 18 to 35 with Graves' ophthalmopathy. What was sequenced was peripheral blood. Written as DNA, the CDR3 is TGTGCCAGCAGTGCGGGATTGAGATCCTACGAGCAGTACTTC. Its protein product is CASSAGLRSYEQYF.